Reported below is one T cell receptor (beta chain). As processed by the authors: Reference gene primer amplification gave nucleated cell count estimates. Measured with immunoSEQ multiplex PCR; TCRdb has only the in-frame clones, and not every one. V and J calls and clone size are given by that table; D and trimming were obtained from the DNA. This table holds approximately 150,000 clones, 70% to 90% found once. Germline CDR1 reads LGHDT; CDR2 reads YNNKEL (reference sequence). J gave up 8 bases and V 4 bases, and 4 bases lay outside the gene matches. The CDR3 runs 13 residues. These data originate in a study of blood T cell repertoires in COVID-19.

The chain combines TRBV3-1 (or the pseudogene TRBV3-2) with TRBJ1-3, with 8 bases fitting TRBD1. This sequence originates from a woman aged 45 to 65 with COVID-19, enrolled during active disease. The sample comprised peripheral blood. CDR3 protein: CASSLRGPDTIYF. The CDR3, as DNA: TGTGCCAGCAGCCTCAGGGGGCCTGACACCATATATTTT.